The 9 T cell receptor beta chains below come from one sample, sequenced in a study of shared clonotypes between healthy human individuals. Assay: immunoSEQ multiplex PCR; the TCRdb copy retains only in-frame clones and omits some. The table shows approximately 1.4 million clones, with approximately 98% occurring only once. The specimen was naive CD4+ T cells sorted from blood. As for subset: CD45RA+ positively selected. These receptors were taken from a man aged 30 to 45 in good health.

The chain combines TRBV5-4 with TRBJ2-2; 9 bases agree with TRBD1. Germline CDR1 SGHNT, CDR2 YYREEE (reference sequence). Germline trimming cut 3 bases from V and 4 bases from J; bases unmatched to any gene: 7. The CDR3 extends over 16 amino acids. CDR3: CASSSPGTGFTGELFF. The CDR3 DNA is TGTGCCAGCAGCTCGCCCGGGACAGGGTTCACCGGGGAGCTGTTTTTT. Together with reference TRBV5-4 and TRBJ2-2, the CDR3 gives the full variable domain: ETGVTQSPTHLIKTRGQQVTLRCSSQSGHNTVSWYQQALGQGPQFIFQYYREEENGRGNFPPRFSGLQFPNYSSELNVNALELDDSALYLCASSSPGTGFTGELFFGEGSRLTVL.

This clone was seen only once. The V gene is TRBV7-9, the J gene TRBJ2-3; 7 bases line up with TRBD2. The J segment lost 3 bases and the V segment lost 11 bases, leaving 8 bases of the junction unmatched. Germline-derived CDR1 and CDR2 are SEHNR and FQNEAQ (reference sequence). CDR3 length: 13 residues. CDR3 residues: CAGSGGSTDTQYF. The CDR3 DNA reads TGTGCCGGCTCCGGGGGGTCAACAGATACGCAGTATTTT.

The chain has TRBV7-8 and TRBJ2-7; the match to TRBD2 covers 8 bases. V shed 2 bases, J shed 2 bases, and the junction held 14 bases outside the gene matches. This CDR3 region has 18 residues. Germline lookup yields CDR1 SGHVS and CDR2 FQNEAQ. The CDR3 DNA sequence: TGTGCCAGCAGCTTACAAGGCAGCGGGAGTAAAAAAGCCTACGAGCAGTACTTC. This encodes CASSLQGSGSKKAYEQYF.

The chain has TRBV19 and TRBJ2-1, with 7 bases lining up with TRBD2. This CDR3 contains 16 residues. Per the germline V gene, CDR1 is LNHDA and CDR2 is SQIVND (reference sequence). Trimming cost V 5 bases and J 0 bases; bases outside gene matches: 7. The CDR3 region is CASSLLAPSSYNEQFF. CDR3 nucleotides: TGTGCCAGTAGTTTACTAGCGCCCAGCTCCTACAATGAGCAGTTCTTC.

This chain uses TRBV7-2 with TRBJ2-1, with D uncertain. V lost 1 base and J 8 bases, leaving 9 bases between the germline ends. Germline CDR1 SGHTA, CDR2 FQGNSA. The CDR3 is 13 residues long. CDR3 coding DNA: TGTGCCAGCAGCTTAGTACAGTGGGATGAGCAGTTCTTC. It yields the protein CASSLVQWDEQFF.

This sequence joins TRBV27 and TRBJ2-7, with 12 bases fitting TRBD2. V gave up 1 base and J gave up 0 bases; unmatched junction bases: 7. The CDR3 is made up of 18 amino acids. Germline V gene data show CDR1 as MNHEY and CDR2 as SMNVEV (reference sequence). For the CDR3, the DNA is TGTGCCAGCAGTTTATATCCCGGACTAGCGGGGAGCTCCTACGAGCAGTACTTC. It codes for CASSLYPGLAGSSYEQYF.

The chain uses TRBV29-1 and TRBJ2-7, with TRBD1 matching over 7 bases. The CDR3 covers 14 residues. Per the germline V gene, CDR1 is SQVTM and CDR2 is ANQGSEA. V lost 1 base to trimming and J lost 0 bases; unmatched junction nucleotides: 3. CDR3 in amino acids: CSVEGQGASYEQYF. DNA of the CDR3: TGCAGCGTTGAAGGACAGGGTGCCTCCTACGAGCAGTACTTC.

The V call is TRBV4-3, the J call TRBJ2-1; D remains unclear. Germline-derived CDR1 and CDR2 are LGHNA and YSLEER. The V gene lost 4 bases and the J gene lost 13 bases, with 17 bases spanning the gap. The CDR3 has 13 residues. CDR3 residues: CASSRKPGLLQFF. CDR3 nucleotide sequence: TGCGCCAGCAGCCGAAAACCGGGCCTTCTCCAGTTCTTC.

J is TRBJ2-7 and V is TRBV2, with D perhaps matching TRBD1 (5 bases). V shed 2 bases and J shed 0 bases, with 11 bases lying between them. The CDR3 is made up of 15 amino acids. The germline V gene encodes CDR1 SNHLY and CDR2 FYNNEI. CDR3 DNA sequence: TGTGCCAGCAGTGAATATCGGACAAACTCCTACGAGCAGTACTTC. Encoded protein: CASSEYRTNSYEQYF. Full variable domain (remainder filled in from reference TRBV2 and TRBJ2-7): EPEVTQTPSHQVTQMGQEVILRCVPISNHLYFYWYRQILGQKVEFLVSFYNNEISEKSEIFDDQFSVERPDGSNFTLKIRSTKLEDSAMYFCASSEYRTNSYEQYFGPGTRLTVT.